This T cell receptor beta chain was sequenced for a study of shared clonotypes between healthy human individuals. Each subset's genomic DNA was shared equally among a number of immunoSEQ plates. Authors' processing steps: Because ImmunoSEQ provided only junction sequences with no quality scores, the filtering differed. Sequencing used immunoSEQ multiplex PCR; TCRdb keeps in-frame clones, though not all of them. V and J calls and clone size come straight from that table; D and trimming were deduced from the DNA. The sample yields a few million clones, approximately 92% seen once. CDR3 length: 14 amino acids. V was pared by 5 bases and J by 10 bases, with 17 bases between. Germline CDR1 and CDR2: MNHEY and SMNVEV (reference sequence).

The rearrangement links TRBV27 to TRBJ1-4; D might be TRBD1 (6 bases). The receptor's source is a man aged 18 to 29 in good health. The sample consisted of naive CD4+ T cells sorted from blood. Subset reported: CD45RA+ positively selected. The CDR3 region is CASSPLQGWGKLFF. Here the CDR3 DNA reads TGTGCCAGCAGTCCCCTACAGGGTTGGGGAAAACTGTTTTTT.